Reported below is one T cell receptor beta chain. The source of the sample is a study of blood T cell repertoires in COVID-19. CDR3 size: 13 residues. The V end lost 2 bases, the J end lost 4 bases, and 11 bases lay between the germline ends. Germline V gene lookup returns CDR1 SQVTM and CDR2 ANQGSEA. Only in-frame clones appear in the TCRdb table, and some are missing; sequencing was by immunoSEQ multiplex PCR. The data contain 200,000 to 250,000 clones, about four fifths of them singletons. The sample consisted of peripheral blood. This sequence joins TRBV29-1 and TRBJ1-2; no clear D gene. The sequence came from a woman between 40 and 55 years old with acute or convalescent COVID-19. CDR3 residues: CSVELAVSYGYTF. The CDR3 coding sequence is TGCAGCGTTGAACTGGCCGTCAGCTATGGCTACACCTTC.